A selection of T cell receptor beta chains follows, all from one sample in a study of identifying expanded T cells in peripheral blood. Some clones are missing from TCRdb's copy, which holds only in-frame ones; the method was immunoSEQ multiplex PCR. The sample carries about 74,000 clones, 84% recorded once. The sequencing input was blood. The receptor source for this set is a person aged 18 to 75 in good health. Both conserved end residues are part of each CDR3. A D gene is named only where the DNA matches it firmly. A row's size may be missing; if present it is once, few, many or a size class.

j_call clone_size v_call d_call cdr3_aa cdr3_nt
TRBJ2-7 . TRBV28 TRBD2 CASSLTSGNSYEQYF TGTGCCAGCAGTTTGACTAGCGGGAACTCCTACGAGCAGTACTTC
TRBJ2-5 . TRBV29-1 . CSVGTAETQYF TGCAGCGTTGGGACGGCCGAGACCCAGTACTTC
TRBJ2-3 . TRBV12-5 . CASGLADLADTQYF TGTGCTAGTGGTTTGGCGGATCTCGCAGATACGCAGTATTTT
TRBJ2-2 . TRBV28 . CASSLSTGFSGELFF TGTGCCAGCAGTTTATCCACAGGGTTTTCCGGGGAGCTGTTTTTT
TRBJ2-2 . TRBV5-1 . CASSPLGNTGELFF TGCGCCAGCAGCCCCCTTGGAAACACCGGGGAGCTGTTTTTT
TRBJ1-4 . TRBV5-5 TRBD1 CASSLGQGYEKLFF TGTGCCAGCAGCTTGGGACAGGGGTATGAAAAACTGTTTTTT
TRBJ1-2 . TRBV6-1 TRBD1 CASSENTGGIYGYTF TGTGCCAGCAGTGAAAACACAGGGGGCATCTATGGCTACACCTTC
TRBJ2-7 . TRBV6-5 . CASSTPKGRSYEQYF TGTGCCAGCAGTACCCCTAAGGGGAGGTCCTACGAGCAGTACTTC
TRBJ1-1 . TRBV7-8 TRBD1 CASSSRTGAEQTEAFF TGTGCCAGCAGCTCACGGACAGGGGCGGAACAGACTGAAGCTTTCTTT
TRBJ2-3 . TRBV7-2 TRBD1 CASSRGTGLATDTQYF TGTGCCAGCAGCCGCGGGACAGGGCTTGCAACAGATACGCAGTATTTT
TRBJ2-1 . TRBV28 TRBD1 CASRDRPNEQFF TGTGCCAGCAGGGACAGGCCCAATGAGCAGTTCTTC
TRBJ2-2 medium-sized TRBV9 TRBD1 CASSGDRGNTGELFF TGTGCCAGCAGCGGGGACAGGGGGAACACCGGGGAGCTGTTTTTT
TRBJ2-1 . TRBV18 TRBD2 CASSPTSGVNEQFF TGTGCCAGCTCACCAACTAGCGGGGTCAATGAGCAGTTCTTC
TRBJ2-5 . TRBV4-1 . CASSQRALTLQETQYF TGCGCCAGCAGCCAAAGAGCCCTGACCCTCCAAGAGACCCAGTACTTC
TRBJ1-1 . TRBV6-5 TRBD1 CASSRDRGVNTEAFF TGTGCCAGCAGCAGGGACAGGGGCGTGAACACTGAAGCTTTCTTT
TRBJ2-2 . TRBV5-1 . CASSVEVRSNTGELFF TGCGCCAGCAGCGTTGAGGTCAGGTCGAACACCGGGGAGCTGTTTTTT
TRBJ2-2 . TRBV28 TRBD2 CASKGLAGGGTGELFF TGTGCCAGCAAAGGACTAGCGGGAGGAGGAACCGGGGAGCTGTTTTTT
TRBJ2-7 . TRBV5-4 . CASSLVPGEQYEQYF TGTGCCAGCAGCTTGGTCCCGGGAGAGCAATACGAGCAGTACTTC
TRBJ2-3 . TRBV2 TRBD2 CASSRGVTSTDTQYF TGTGCCAGTTCTCGGGGGGTAACGAGCACAGATACGCAGTATTTT
TRBJ1-5 . TRBV2 TRBD1 CASSGDLQGLYSNQPQHF TGTGCCAGCAGTGGAGATCTACAGGGGCTTTATAGCAATCAGCCCCAGCATTTT
TRBJ1-5 . TRBV5-4 . CASSLEPGAPNQPQHF TGTGCCAGCAGCTTAGAGCCAGGAGCCCCTAATCAGCCCCAGCATTTT
TRBJ2-3 once TRBV7-3 . CASSSGTPDPRTDTQYF TGTGCCAGCAGCTCCGGGACACCCGACCCCAGGACAGATACGCAGTATTTT
TRBJ2-7 . TRBV6-5 . CASKGWGQGDEQYF TGTGCCAGCAAAGGATGGGGGCAGGGCGACGAGCAGTACTTC
TRBJ2-3 . TRBV10-1 . CASSEESGGSTTLSTDTQYF TGCGCCAGCAGTGAGGAGAGTGGCGGGTCAACCACCCTTAGCACAGATACGCAGTATTTT
TRBJ1-6 . TRBV5-1 . CASSLREGSPLHF TGCGCCAGCAGCTTGCGGGAAGGTTCACCCCTCCACTTT
TRBJ2-4 . TRBV7-9 . CASSGWTVAKNIQYF TGTGCCAGCAGCGGGTGGACAGTAGCCAAAAACATTCAGTACTTC
TRBJ2-7 . TRBV7-2 . CASSLNSGSYEQYF TGTGCCAGCAGCTTGAATAGCGGCTCCTACGAGCAGTACTTC
TRBJ2-7 . TRBV7-2 . CASSLGEPSYEQYF TGTGCCAGCAGCTTGGGGGAGCCCTCCTACGAGCAGTACTTC
TRBJ2-7 . TRBV7-6 . CASSLDGNEQYF TGTGCCAGCAGCTTAGATGGTAACGAGCAGTACTTC
TRBJ2-5 . TRBV5-1 TRBD1 CASSWGDRGTQETQYF TGCGCCAGCAGCTGGGGGGACAGGGGTACCCAAGAGACCCAGTACTTC
TRBJ1-1 . TRBV30 . CAWSWRSGAEAFF TGTGCCTGGAGTTGGAGGTCTGGCGCTGAAGCTTTCTTT
TRBJ2-1 . TRBV7-8 TRBD2 CASSLRLADNEQFF TGTGCCAGCAGCTTGCGACTAGCGGACAATGAGCAGTTCTTC